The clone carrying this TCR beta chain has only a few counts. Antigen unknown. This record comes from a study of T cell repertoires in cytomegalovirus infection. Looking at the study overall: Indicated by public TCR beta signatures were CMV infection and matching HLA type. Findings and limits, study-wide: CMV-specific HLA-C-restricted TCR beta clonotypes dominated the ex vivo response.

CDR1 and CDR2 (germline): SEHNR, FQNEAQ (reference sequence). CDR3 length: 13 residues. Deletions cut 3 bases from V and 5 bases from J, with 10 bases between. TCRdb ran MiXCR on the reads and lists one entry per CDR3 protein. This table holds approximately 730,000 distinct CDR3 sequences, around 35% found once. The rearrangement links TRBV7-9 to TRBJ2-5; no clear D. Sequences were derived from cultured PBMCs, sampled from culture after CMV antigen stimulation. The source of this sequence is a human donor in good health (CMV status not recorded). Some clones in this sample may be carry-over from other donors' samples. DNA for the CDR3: TGTGCCAGCAGCTTTTCCCAGTTGGAGACCCAGTACTTC. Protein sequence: CASSFSQLETQYF. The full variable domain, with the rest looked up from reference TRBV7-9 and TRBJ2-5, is DTGVSQNPRHKITKRGQNVTFRCDPISEHNRLYWYRQTLGQGPEFLTYFQNEAQLEKSRLLSDRFSAERPKGSFSTLEIQRTEQGDSAMYLCASSFSQLETQYFGPGTRLLVL.